These 19 T cell receptor beta chains came from one sample sequenced in a study of cytomegalovirus exposure and HLA in healthy donors. PCR involved 60 Vbeta and 13 Jbeta primers. The protocol was immunoSEQ multiplex PCR, while the TCRdb copy is restricted to in-frame clones and leaves out a portion. Altogether 130,000 to 150,000 clones are present, approximately 79% being singletons, with the ten largest covering around 7.1%. Sequenced sample: PBMCs. These receptors were collected from a woman aged 40 to 49 in good health and CMV-seropositive.

The CDR3 here is CASSPTFDREDTEAFF. CDR3 nucleotides: TGTGCCAGCAGCCCGACCTTCGACAGGGAAGACACTGAAGCTTTCTTT. This sequence joins TRBV5-4 and TRBJ1-1; 7 nucleotides agree with TRBD1. Germline trimming cut 4 bases from V and 3 bases from J; bases unmatched to any gene: 12. Per the germline V gene, CDR1 is SGHNT and CDR2 is YYREEE (reference sequence). The CDR3 covers 16 residues.

The CDR3 here is CASSQVASGGTGGTQYF. In nucleotides, the CDR3 is TGTGCCAGCAGCCAAGTTGCTAGCGGGGGGACGGGCGGTACGCAGTATTTT. This chain uses TRBV4-2 with TRBJ2-3; 11 bases fit TRBD2. The CDR3 spans 17 residues. V lost 1 base, J lost 8 bases, and 11 bases stayed unmatched. Germline-derived CDR1 and CDR2 are LGHNA and YNFKEQ.

This clone turned up a few times. The chain carries TRBV7-9 and TRBJ1-1, with TRBD1 as a possible D gene (5 bases). Trimming stripped 1 base from V and 8 bases from J, with 5 bases between. The CDR3 spans 11 residues. The V gene's germline CDR1 is SEHNR and CDR2 FQNEAQ (reference sequence). CDR3 coding DNA: TGTGCCAGCAGCTTAGGACAGGAAGCTTTCTTT. Protein sequence: CASSLGQEAFF.

Regarding this clone: At one end, the junction sequence differs from germline, possibly due to a read error. The sample holds other DNA sequences that translate to the same CDR3. Here the CDR3 DNA reads TGCGCCAGCAGCTTCGAAGGGGGCGGCTACACCTTC. Protein product: CASSFEGGGYTF. The chain couples TRBV5-6 to TRBJ1-2; 7 bases fit TRBD1. This CDR3 region has 12 residues. CDR1 SGHDT and CDR2 YYEEEE come from the germline V gene.

The V and J genes are TRBV18 and TRBJ1-2, with 10 bases lining up with TRBD1. The length of the CDR3 is 16 residues. The junction had 6 bases not matched to a gene; V was cut back by 2 bases and J by 3 bases. Germline V gene data show CDR1 as KGHSH and CDR2 as LQKENI. The CDR3 sequence is CASSPYYGTGDYGYTF. For the CDR3, the DNA is TGTGCCAGCTCACCATACTATGGGACAGGGGACTATGGCTACACCTTC.

The V and J genes are TRBV27 and TRBJ2-1, with TRBD2 as a possible D gene (5 bases). Germline assignment: CDR1 MNHEY and CDR2 SMNVEV (reference sequence). Deletions cut 4 bases from V and 6 bases from J, with 16 bases between. The CDR3 loop spans 15 amino acids. As DNA, the CDR3 is TGTGCCAGCAGTTACCTCGAGGGAGTGGGCAATGAGCAGTTCTTC. Translation: CASSYLEGVGNEQFF.

The V call is TRBV7-9, the J call TRBJ1-6, with TRBD1 identical over 12 bases. CDR1 and CDR2 from the germline V gene are SEHNR and FQNEAQ (reference sequence). V shed 6 bases, J shed 8 bases, and the junction held 17 bases outside the gene matches. This CDR3 has 19 amino acids. The DNA for the CDR3 is TGTGCCAGCAGTCTCGGGACAGGGGGCGATCTATTTAGTTATTCACCCCTCCACTTT. It encodes CASSLGTGGDLFSYSPLHF.

The chain links TRBV2 to TRBJ2-1; 10 bases align to TRBD2. The V and J ends lost 3 bases and 1 base, in that order; junction bases with no gene match: 6. CDR3 length: 17 residues. From germline, CDR1 is SNHLY and CDR2 FYNNEI. The chain's CDR3 is CASSELAGVNSYNEQFF. In DNA, the CDR3 is TGTGCCAGCAGTGAGCTAGCGGGGGTAAATTCCTACAATGAGCAGTTCTTC.

In its sample, this clone was seen a few times. This chain connects TRBV7-2 to TRBJ1-2; D is unclear. V dropped 3 bases and J dropped 0 bases, with 5 bases sitting between them. CDR1 is SGHTA and CDR2 is FQGNSA in the germline V gene. This CDR3 has 13 amino acids. The DNA for the CDR3 is TGTGCCAGCAGCTTGGCCGCTAACTATGGCTACACCTTC. Protein: CASSLAANYGYTF. Full variable domain (remainder filled in from reference TRBV7-2 and TRBJ1-2): GAGVSQSPSNKVTEKGKDVELRCDPISGHTALYWYRQSLGQGLEFLIYFQGNSAPDKSGLPSDRFSAERTGGSVSTLTIQRTQQEDSAVYLCASSLAANYGYTFGSGTRLTVV.

Concerning this clone: One junction end disagrees with the germline gene, perhaps due to a read error. The chain carries TRBV2 and TRBJ2-2; possibly TRBD2 for D (5 bases). The germline V gene encodes CDR1 SNHLY and CDR2 FYNNEI. CDR3 size: 14 residues. The CDR3: CAGSGDGSAGELFF. CDR3 bases: TGTGCCGGCAGCGGAGACGGGTCTGCCGGGGAGCTGTTTTTT.

The V gene is TRBV6-5, the J gene TRBJ1-4; D is ambiguous. The V gene lost 11 bases and the J gene lost 4 bases, with 17 bases spanning the gap. CDR3 length: 14 amino acids. Germline CDR1 reads MNHEY; CDR2 reads SVGAGI. Written as DNA, the CDR3 is TGTGCCGCAAAGGAGGGCGTTCTTAATGAAAAACTGTTTTTT. Protein sequence: CAAKEGVLNEKLFF.

This chain joins TRBV30 and TRBJ2-6; possible D gene TRBD2, 6 bases. The germline V gene has CDR1 GTSNPN and CDR2 SVGIG (reference sequence). There are 17 residues in the CDR3. Between the trimmed V and J ends, which lost 5 bases and 0 bases, there was a span of 17 bases. CDR3 DNA sequence: TGTGCCTGGCTTACTCCGGGACTCCGCTCTGGGGCCAACGTCCTGACTTTC. Translating gives CAWLTPGLRSGANVLTF.

There are a few counts of this clone. The chain employs TRBV5-4 and TRBJ2-3; TRBD1 is a possible D gene (5 bases). Germline lookup yields CDR1 SGHNT and CDR2 YYREEE (reference sequence). CDR3 length: 15 residues. Trimming shortened V by 1 base and J by 6 bases, and 15 bases separated the two germline ends. CDR3 DNA: TGTGCCAGCAGCTTGACACAGGAGCGCGCCGATACGCAGTATTTT. Protein product: CASSLTQERADTQYF.

V usage is TRBV5-6 and J usage is TRBJ2-3; TRBD2 matches 7 bases. The V segment lost 1 base and the J segment 7 bases; nucleotides outside the gene matches: 15. Germline values: CDR1 SGHDT, CDR2 YYEEEE. This CDR3 contains 17 residues. The CDR3 DNA is TGTGCCAGCAGCTTGTCTTGGTGGGGGGGAACCTCAAATACGCAGTATTTT. Its protein is CASSLSWWGGTSNTQYF.

The sample holds one count of this clone. This sequence joins TRBV11-3 and TRBJ2-2; D call uncertain. The length of the CDR3 is 16 residues. CDR1 is SGHNT and CDR2 is YENEEA in the germline V gene. V lost 1 base, J lost 0 bases, and 9 bases lay in between. Written as DNA, the CDR3 is TGTGCCAGCAGCTTAGGCCCTCAGTCGAACACCGGGGAGCTGTTTTTT. Amino acids: CASSLGPQSNTGELFF.

The V gene is TRBV5-6, the J gene TRBJ2-7; TRBD1 matches at 7 bases. This CDR3 comprises 15 residues. CDR1 is SGHDT, CDR2 YYEEEE, per germline. Unmatched junction bases numbered 7, after V lost 3 bases and J lost 1 base. The CDR3 loop is CASSSMDRLSYEQYF. The CDR3 DNA follows: TGTGCCAGCAGCTCGATGGACAGGCTTTCCTACGAGCAGTACTTC.

Concerning this clone itself: One junction end disagrees with the germline gene, perhaps due to a read error. V and J are TRBV9 and TRBJ1-6; D gene ambiguous. The germline CDR1 and CDR2 sequences are SGDLS and YYNGEE. This CDR3 comprises 13 residues. For the CDR3, the DNA is TGTGTCAGCAGCTCTAGACCGGATTCACCCCTCCACTTT. As protein: CVSSSRPDSPLHF.

This chain connects TRBV30 to TRBJ2-5; maybe TRBD2 (6 bases). CDR1 and CDR2 (germline): GTSNPN, SVGIG (reference sequence). V was pared by 4 bases and J by 4 bases, with 13 bases between. The CDR3 is made up of 13 amino acids. CDR3 DNA: TGTGCCTGGAACTCGGGACTTCTAGAGACCCAGTACTTC. As protein: CAWNSGLLETQYF.

The V gene is TRBV5-1, the J gene TRBJ2-7; 9 nucleotides align to TRBD2. CDR1 is SGHRS and CDR2 is YFSETQ in the germline V gene. V gave up 8 bases and J gave up 5 bases; unmatched junction bases: 14. The CDR3 spans 15 residues. CDR3 sequence: CASQNLAGSRNEQYF. CDR3 DNA sequence: TGCGCCAGTCAAAATCTAGCGGGGAGCCGGAACGAGCAGTACTTC.